Reported below is one TCR beta chain. No antigen is known for it. The CDR3 runs to 13 residues. Trimming took 4 bases from V and 8 from J, leaving 11 bases between them. Looked up from germline, CDR1 is SGHDN and CDR2 is FVKESK. Assay used: immunoSEQ multiplex PCR; TCRdb lists only in-frame clones, some missing. This sample has some 2.1 million clones; about 94% occur once, and the top ten carry roughly 1.7%. CD45RO-negative, CCR7-positively selected cells formed the naive CD8 fraction, excluding terminally differentiated effector memory CD45RA+ cells. This sample stems from a study of shared clonotypes between healthy human individuals. Notes on the study in general: Researchers sampled only blood; tissue repertoires likely differ.

Specimen: naive CD8+ T cells from PBMCs. This clonotype was obtained from a young man in good health. Some clones in this sample may be carry-over from other donors' samples. This rearrangement joins TRBV14 to TRBJ1-4, with a tentative D call TRBD1 (5 bases). The CDR3, as DNA: TGTGCCAGCAGCCTCAGGGATGGCGAAAAACTGTTTTTT. Protein sequence: CASSLRDGEKLFF.